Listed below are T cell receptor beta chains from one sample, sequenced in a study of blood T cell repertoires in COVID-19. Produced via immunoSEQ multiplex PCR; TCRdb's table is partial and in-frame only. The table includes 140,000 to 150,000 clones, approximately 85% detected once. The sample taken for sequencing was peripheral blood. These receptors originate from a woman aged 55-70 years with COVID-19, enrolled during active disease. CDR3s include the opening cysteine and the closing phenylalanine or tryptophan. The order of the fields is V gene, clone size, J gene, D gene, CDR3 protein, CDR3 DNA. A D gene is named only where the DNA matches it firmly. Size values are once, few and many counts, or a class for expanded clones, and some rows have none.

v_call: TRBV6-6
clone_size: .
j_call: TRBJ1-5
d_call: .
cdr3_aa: CASSRGGFNQPQHF
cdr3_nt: TGTGCCAGCAGTAGAGGGGGATTCAATCAGCCCCAGCATTTT

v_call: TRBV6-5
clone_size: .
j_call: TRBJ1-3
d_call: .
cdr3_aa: CASSYSRRDTIYF
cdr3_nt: TGTGCCAGCAGTTACTCAAGAAGAGACACCATATATTTT

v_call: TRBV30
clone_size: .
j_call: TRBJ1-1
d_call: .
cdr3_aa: CASASGLNEAFF
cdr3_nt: TGTGCCTCCGCAAGTGGACTTAATGAAGCTTTCTTT

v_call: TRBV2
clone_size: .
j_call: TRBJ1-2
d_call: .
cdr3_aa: CASRIPGLNYGYTF
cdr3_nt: TGTGCCAGCAGAATCCCGGGTCTTAACTATGGCTACACCTTC

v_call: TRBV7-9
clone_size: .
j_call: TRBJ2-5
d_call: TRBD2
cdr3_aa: CASRAGTSGGRTQETQYF
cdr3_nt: TGTGCCAGCAGGGCCGGGACTAGCGGGGGGCGGACCCAAGAGACCCAGTACTTC

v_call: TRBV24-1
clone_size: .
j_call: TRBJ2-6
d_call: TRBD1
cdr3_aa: CATSDFRGLGANVLTF
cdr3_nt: TGTGCCACCAGTGATTTCAGGGGGCTTGGGGCCAACGTCCTGACTTTC

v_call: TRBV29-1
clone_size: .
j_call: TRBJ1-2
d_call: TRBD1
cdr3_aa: CSVESGTGAAGYTF
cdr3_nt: TGCAGCGTTGAATCCGGGACAGGGGCGGCTGGCTACACCTTC

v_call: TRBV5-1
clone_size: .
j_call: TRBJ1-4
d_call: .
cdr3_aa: CASREGVREKLFF
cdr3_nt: TGCGCCAGCCGGGAGGGGGTTCGGGAAAAACTGTTTTTT

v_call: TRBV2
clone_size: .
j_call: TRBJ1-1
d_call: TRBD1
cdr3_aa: CASSSQGENTEAFF
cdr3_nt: TGTGCCAGCAGTTCTCAGGGGGAGAACACTGAAGCTTTCTTT

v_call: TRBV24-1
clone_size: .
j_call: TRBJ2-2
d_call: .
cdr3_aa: CATSVSGELFF
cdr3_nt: TGTGCCACCAGTGTCTCCGGGGAGCTGTTTTTT

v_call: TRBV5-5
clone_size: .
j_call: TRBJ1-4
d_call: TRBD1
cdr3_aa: CASSLEGTGNYNEKLFF
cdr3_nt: TGTGCCAGCAGCTTGGAGGGGACAGGGAACTATAATGAAAAACTGTTTTTT

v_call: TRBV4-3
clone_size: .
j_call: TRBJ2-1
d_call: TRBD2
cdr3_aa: CASSLGTSGGQEQFF
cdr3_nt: TGCGCCAGCAGCCTTGGGACTAGCGGGGGCCAGGAGCAGTTCTTC

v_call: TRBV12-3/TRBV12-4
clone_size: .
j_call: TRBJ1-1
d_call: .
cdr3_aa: CASTQWGGTEAFF
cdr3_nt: TGTGCCAGCACCCAGTGGGGGGGGACTGAAGCTTTCTTT

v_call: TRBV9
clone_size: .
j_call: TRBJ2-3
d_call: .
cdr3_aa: CASSVGYSAGSTDTQYF
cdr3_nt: TGTGCCAGCAGCGTAGGGTATTCGGCGGGCAGCACAGATACGCAGTATTTT

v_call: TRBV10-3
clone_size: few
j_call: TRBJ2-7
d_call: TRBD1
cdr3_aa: CASRTGWEQYF
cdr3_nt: TGTGCCTCCCGGACAGGGTGGGAGCAGTACTTC

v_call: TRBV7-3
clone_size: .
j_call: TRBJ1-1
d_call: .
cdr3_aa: CASSLNRLSTEAFF
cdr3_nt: TGTGCCAGCAGCTTAAATCGTCTGAGCACTGAAGCTTTCTTT

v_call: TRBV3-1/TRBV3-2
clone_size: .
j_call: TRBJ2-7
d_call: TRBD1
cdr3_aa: CASSLGQGWDEQYF
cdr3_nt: TGTGCCAGCAGCCTCGGACAGGGCTGGGACGAGCAGTACTTC

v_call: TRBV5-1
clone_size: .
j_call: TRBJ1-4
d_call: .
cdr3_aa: CASSLVGAGNEKLFF
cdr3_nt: TGCGCCAGCAGCTTGGTGGGGGCTGGTAATGAAAAACTGTTTTTT

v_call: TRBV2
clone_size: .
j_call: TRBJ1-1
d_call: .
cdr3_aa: CASGPTGITEAFF
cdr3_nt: TGTGCCAGCGGCCCTACAGGGATCACTGAAGCTTTCTTT

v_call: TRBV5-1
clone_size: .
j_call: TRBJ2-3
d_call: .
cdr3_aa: CASSLAIAGASTDTQYF
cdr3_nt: TGCGCCAGCAGCTTGGCTATTGCGGGGGCTAGCACAGATACGCAGTATTTT

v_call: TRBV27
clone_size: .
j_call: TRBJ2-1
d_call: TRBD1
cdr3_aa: CASSILGQSYEQFF
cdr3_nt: TGTGCCAGCAGTATCCTGGGACAGTCCTATGAGCAGTTCTTC

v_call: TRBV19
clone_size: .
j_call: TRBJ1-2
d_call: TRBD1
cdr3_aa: CASSSGQGTNYGYTF
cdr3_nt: TGTGCCAGTAGTTCGGGACAGGGAACTAACTATGGCTACACCTTC

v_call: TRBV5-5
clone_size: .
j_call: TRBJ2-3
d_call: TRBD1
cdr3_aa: CASSLEQGAGTDTQYF
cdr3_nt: TGTGCCAGCAGCTTGGAACAGGGGGCAGGCACAGATACGCAGTATTTT

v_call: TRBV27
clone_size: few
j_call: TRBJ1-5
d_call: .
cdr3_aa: CASSFRGLNQPQHF
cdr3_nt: TGTGCCAGCAGTTTTCGGGGTCTTAATCAGCCCCAGCATTTT

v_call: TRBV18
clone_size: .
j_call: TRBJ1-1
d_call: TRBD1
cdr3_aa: CASSTGDRGAFF
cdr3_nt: TGTGCCAGCTCAACGGGGGACAGGGGAGCTTTCTTT

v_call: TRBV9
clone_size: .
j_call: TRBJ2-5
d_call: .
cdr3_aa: CASSLSRGAGETQYF
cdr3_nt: TGTGCCAGCAGCCTCTCCAGGGGCGCCGGGGAGACCCAGTACTTC

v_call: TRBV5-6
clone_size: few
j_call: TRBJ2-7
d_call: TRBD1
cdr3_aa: CASSPGQGFNEQYF
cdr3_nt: TGTGCCAGCAGCCCGGGACAGGGGTTTAACGAGCAGTACTTC

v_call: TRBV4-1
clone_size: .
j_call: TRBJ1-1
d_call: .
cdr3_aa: CASSQEEGVNTEAFF
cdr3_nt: TGCGCCAGCAGCCAAGAAGAGGGGGTGAACACTGAAGCTTTCTTT